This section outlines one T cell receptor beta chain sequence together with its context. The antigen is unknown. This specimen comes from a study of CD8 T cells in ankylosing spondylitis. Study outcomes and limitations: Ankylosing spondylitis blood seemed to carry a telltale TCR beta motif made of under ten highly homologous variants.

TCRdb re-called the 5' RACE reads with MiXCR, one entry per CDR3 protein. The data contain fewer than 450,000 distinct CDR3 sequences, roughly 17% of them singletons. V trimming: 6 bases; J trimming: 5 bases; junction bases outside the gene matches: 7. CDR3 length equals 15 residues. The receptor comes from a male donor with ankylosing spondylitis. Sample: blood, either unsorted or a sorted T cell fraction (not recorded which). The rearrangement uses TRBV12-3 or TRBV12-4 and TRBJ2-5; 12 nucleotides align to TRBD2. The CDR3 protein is CASSPSGRARETQYF. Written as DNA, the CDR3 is TGTGCCAGCAGCCCTAGCGGGAGGGCCCGGGAGACCCAGTACTTC.